Here is one TCR beta chain with its context. Its antigen remains unknown. These data are taken from a study of PD-1 blockade in classical Hodgkin lymphoma. Study-level information: Once every 2 weeks, patients received intravenous nivolumab at 3 mg/kg.

Study findings and constraints: CD4+ TCR diversity rose significantly by C4D1, and CD8+ TCR diversity did not. Newly diagnosed patients and complete responders had comparable diversity at baseline.

Libraries were prepared by immunoSEQ multiplex PCR; TCRdb keeps only in-frame clonotypes and omits some of them. The sample consists of roughly 20,000 clones, roughly 85% of them appearing once. J lost 6 bases, V lost 6 bases, and 6 bases had no gene match. Looked up from germline, CDR1 is SGHVS and CDR2 is FNYEAQ. The CDR3 has 15 residues. The time point is: cycle 4 day 1 (C4D1), after 6 weeks of nivolumab. Every patient had relapsed following autologous stem cell transplantation, and cohorts differed in brentuximab vedotin exposure. This chain uses TRBV7-6 with TRBJ2-1; 12 nucleotides line up with TRBD2. This TCR derives from a human donor with classical Hodgkin lymphoma. Specimen: peripheral blood mononuclear cells (PBMCs), collected before the fourth cycle of nivolumab. For the CDR3, the DNA is TGTGCCAGCAGTTTTCTAGCGGGAGGGCCCAATGAGCAGTTCTTC. Translation gives CASSFLAGGPNEQFF.